Each of the 24 T cell receptor beta chains below was sequenced from the same sample in a study of brain metastases from non-small cell lung cancer. Clones were read by immunoSEQ multiplex PCR, and TCRdb kept only the in-frame ones, dropping some. The table shows some 1,800 clones, with 84% occurring only once. The material sequenced was primary lung tumor tissue. These receptors originate from a donor at least 40 years old with non-small cell lung cancer.

The chain joins TRBV3-1 (or the pseudogene TRBV3-2) to TRBJ2-7, with 7 bases that match TRBD1. The CDR3 loop spans 14 amino acids. Germline CDR1 LGHDT, CDR2 YNNKEL (reference sequence). J was trimmed by 3 bases and V by 1 base; bases with no gene match: 3. This chain's CDR3 is CASSQGDRNYEQYF. In nucleotides, the CDR3 is TGTGCCAGCAGCCAAGGGGACAGAAACTACGAGCAGTACTTC.

Turning to this clone: This sequence may be a read error, since a much larger clone differs from it by one base. The chain has TRBV18 and TRBJ1-2; TRBD1 might be the D (5 bases). The germline V gene encodes CDR1 KGHSH and CDR2 LQKENI. The V and J ends lost 4 bases and 4 bases respectively, with 13 bases between them. The CDR3 runs to 14 residues. The CDR3: CASSLPTESYGYTF. As DNA, the CDR3 is TGTGCCAGCTCACTACCGACAGAGAGCTATGGCTACACCTTC.

The chain couples TRBV7-2 to TRBJ1-5; TRBD1 matches at 11 bases. The better agreement between TRBJ2-3 and the DNA end casts doubt on the J call. The CDR3 is 15 residues long. Looked up from germline, CDR1 is SGHTA and CDR2 is FQGNSA. The CDR3 is CASSLGTGGYQPQYF. CDR3 coding DNA: TGTGCCAGCAGCCTCGGGACAGGGGGTTATCAGCCCCAGTATTTT.

Judged by abundance, this clone is hyperexpanded. The chain carries TRBV20-1 and TRBJ1-1, with D uncertain. The V gene lost 3 bases and the J gene lost 6 bases, with 17 bases spanning the gap. This CDR3 spans 14 amino acids. Germline CDR1 is DFQATT and CDR2 is SNEGSKA (reference sequence). CDR3 in amino acids: CSASFTIQGPEAFF. Here the CDR3 DNA reads TGCAGTGCTAGTTTCACCATCCAAGGGCCTGAAGCTTTCTTT.

In this sample, this clone turned up once. J is TRBJ2-7 and V is TRBV12-3 or TRBV12-4; 7 bases map to TRBD1. This CDR3 has 13 amino acids. The junction had 3 bases not matched to a gene; V was cut back by 5 bases and J by 2 bases. CDR3 DNA sequence: TGTGCCAGCAGTGTGACAGGGCCCTACGAGCAGTACTTC. Its translation is CASSVTGPYEQYF.

About this clone: Distinct nucleotide sequences in the sample also encode this CDR3. The chain couples TRBV3-1 (or the pseudogene TRBV3-2) to TRBJ2-7; tentative D call: TRBD2 (7 bases). The germline V and J ends were trimmed by 6 bases and 4 bases, with 19 bases remaining between them. The CDR3 runs 15 residues. The germline V gene has CDR1 LGHDT and CDR2 YNNKEL (reference sequence). CDR3 nucleotides: TGTGCCAGCAGTTTAGGGGGGGGGCCCTCTTACGAGCAGTACTTC. This translates into CASSLGGGPSYEQYF.

V and J are TRBV29-1 and TRBJ2-3, with D possibly TRBD1 on 6 matching bases. Trimming took 5 bases from V and 0 from J, leaving 12 bases between them. Germline CDR1 is SQVTM and CDR2 is ANQGSEA. This CDR3 is built from 14 residues. CDR3 residues: CSVRYRASTDTQYF. Written as DNA, the CDR3 is TGCAGCGTTCGCTACAGGGCTAGCACAGATACGCAGTATTTT.

This chain connects TRBV19 to TRBJ1-3; D uncertain. V was clipped by 7 bases and J by 4 bases, with 14 bases between them. This CDR3 spans 14 amino acids. Germline V lookup: CDR1 LNHDA, CDR2 SQIVND (reference sequence). The CDR3 protein is CASIQAVGGNTIYF. CDR3 sequence (DNA): TGTGCCAGTATTCAGGCAGTAGGAGGAAACACCATATATTTT.

J is TRBJ1-1 and V is TRBV9; a possible D gene is TRBD1 (6 bases). CDR1 and CDR2 (germline): SGDLS, YYNGEE. V lost 7 bases to trimming and J lost 2 bases, with 18 bases between them. The CDR3 contains 15 residues. The CDR3 reads CASGMEAGQNTEAFF. The DNA of the CDR3 is TGTGCCAGCGGGATGGAGGCGGGACAAAACACTGAAGCTTTCTTT.

The chain carries TRBV9 and TRBJ2-2, with 8 bases that match TRBD1. The V gene's germline CDR1 is SGDLS and CDR2 YYNGEE. V shed 4 bases, J shed 1 base, and the junction held 9 bases outside the gene matches. The CDR3 runs 17 residues. The CDR3 loop reads CASSRRTGHGNTGELFF. The CDR3 DNA follows: TGTGCCAGCAGCAGACGGACAGGGCATGGGAACACCGGGGAGCTGTTTTTT.

V usage is TRBV7-9 and J usage is TRBJ2-7; no firm D call. Per germline, CDR1 SEHNR and CDR2 FQNEAQ (reference sequence). The V end was cut by 5 bases, the J end by 2 bases, with 22 bases between. The CDR3 covers 17 residues. The CDR3 protein is CASSKLSPHAWTYEQYF. The CDR3 region has the DNA TGTGCCAGCAGCAAATTATCCCCCCACGCATGGACCTACGAGCAGTACTTC.

V is TRBV24-1 and J is TRBJ1-5; D not certain. V lost 2 bases and J lost 6, with 4 bases in between. Germline values: CDR1 KGHDR, CDR2 SFDVKD. The CDR3 is made up of 12 amino acids. The CDR3 nucleotides are TGTGCCACCAGTGATTGGGGTCAGCCCCAGCATTTT. The encoded protein is CATSDWGQPQHF.

The chain carries TRBV6-2 or TRBV6-3 and TRBJ2-5; 11 bases agree with TRBD2. CDR1 MNHEY and CDR2 SVGEGT come from the germline V gene. This CDR3 is 18 amino acids long. V trimming: 4 bases; J trimming: 5 bases; junction bases outside the gene matches: 15. CDR3: CASSSILAGGPLGETQYF. The CDR3 region has the DNA TGTGCCAGCAGTTCTATCCTAGCGGGAGGCCCTTTGGGGGAGACCCAGTACTTC.

The V call is TRBV6-5, the J call TRBJ2-7; tentative D call: TRBD2 (6 bases). The CDR3 runs to 14 residues. The V end lost 6 bases, the J end lost 2 bases, and 14 bases lay between the germline ends. Per germline, CDR1 MNHEY and CDR2 SVGAGI. CDR3: CASRTGTATYEQYF. DNA for the CDR3: TGTGCCAGCAGAACCGGGACTGCAACCTACGAGCAGTACTTC.

A word on this clone: One end of the junction is discordant with germline, which a read error may explain. V usage is TRBV7-6 and J usage is TRBJ2-7; D unresolved. Germline CDR1 reads SGHVS; CDR2 reads FNYEAQ. The length of the CDR3 is 13 residues. CDR3 amino acids: CTSSLVGSYEQYF. The CDR3 bases are TGTACCAGCAGCTTAGTGGGCTCCTACGAGCAGTACTTC.

Regarding this clone: The sample holds other DNA sequences that translate to the same CDR3. This chain links TRBV9 with TRBJ2-1; maybe TRBD1 (5 bases). The germline gives CDR1 SGDLS, CDR2 YYNGEE. CDR3 size: 12 residues. V gave up 3 bases and J gave up 10 bases, with 11 bases separating them. The CDR3 coding sequence is TGTGCCAGCAGCGGTTCAGGGTACGAGCAGTTCTTC. Its protein is CASSGSGYEQFF.

This chain connects TRBV7-8 to TRBJ2-2, with 9 positions matching TRBD1. This CDR3 comprises 19 residues. Germline CDR1 reads SGHVS; CDR2 reads FQNEAQ. Trimming took 5 bases from V and 3 from J; bases not matched to a gene: 16. CDR3 sequence: CASSMLRTGDMRHTGELFF. The CDR3 coding sequence is TGTGCCAGCAGCATGCTAAGGACAGGGGACATGAGACACACCGGGGAGCTGTTTTTT.

In regard to this clone: Given the absence of the conserved phenylalanine or tryptophan at the CDR3 end, a read error is likely. It is unclear where the CDR3 begins or ends on the DNA, so no DNA is shown, and the CDR3 is as TCRdb lists it. The gene calls are TRBV19 and TRBJ2-7. Termini included, the CDR3 measures 10 amino acids. The germline V gene encodes CDR1 LNHDA and CDR2 SQIVND (reference sequence). CDR3 in amino acids: CASSKQPRYL.

The V and J genes are TRBV7-2 and TRBJ1-2; 7 nucleotides align to TRBD1. The V and J ends lost 3 bases and 0 bases, in that order; junction bases with no gene match: 1. CDR3 length: 14 amino acids. Germline assignment: CDR1 SGHTA and CDR2 FQGNSA. The CDR3 region has the DNA TGTGCCAGCAGCTTGGGACAGTCTAACTATGGCTACACCTTC. This encodes CASSLGQSNYGYTF.

The chain has TRBV5-4 and TRBJ2-3; unclear D gene. Trimming shortened V by 2 bases and J by 2 bases, and 3 bases separated the two germline ends. Germline values: CDR1 SGHNT, CDR2 YYREEE (reference sequence). CDR3 length: 12 residues. The CDR3 is CASSFVTDTQYF. CDR3 sequence (DNA): TGTGCCAGCAGCTTCGTCACAGATACGCAGTATTTT. The whole variable domain, remainder taken from reference TRBV5-4 and TRBJ2-3, is ETGVTQSPTHLIKTRGQQVTLRCSSQSGHNTVSWYQQALGQGPQFIFQYYREEENGRGNFPPRFSGLQFPNYSSELNVNALELDDSALYLCASSFVTDTQYFGPGTRLTVL.

V usage is TRBV24-1 and J usage is TRBJ2-2; D unclear. Deletions cut 2 bases from V and 3 bases from J, with 12 bases between. CDR3 length: 16 residues. The germline CDR1 and CDR2 sequences are KGHDR and SFDVKD. CDR3 residues: CATSDSTRRDTGELFF. Here the CDR3 DNA reads TGTGCCACCAGTGATTCAACCCGGCGCGACACCGGGGAGCTGTTTTTT.

V gene TRBV28 combines with J gene TRBJ1-5; D ambiguous. The CDR3 loop spans 13 amino acids. The V gene lost 6 bases and the J gene lost 5 bases, with 11 bases spanning the gap. The germline gives CDR1 MDHEN, CDR2 SYDVKM. DNA for the CDR3: TGTGCCAGCAGGAACACAGACTATCAGCCCCAGCATTTT. It is translated as CASRNTDYQPQHF.

The chain links TRBV18 to TRBJ2-5; 7 bases are a match to TRBD1. Gene TRBJ2-7 matches the end of the DNA better, so the J call may be wrong. This CDR3 spans 13 amino acids. Germline-derived CDR1 and CDR2 are KGHSH and LQKENI. CDR3 sequence: CASSLGDSYEQYF. The CDR3, as DNA: TGTGCCAGCTCACTTGGGGACAGCTACGAGCAGTACTTC.

The chain couples TRBV14 to TRBJ2-7; a weak D match, TRBD1 (5 bases). The V gene's germline CDR1 is SGHDN and CDR2 FVKESK. CDR3 length: 15 residues. Trimming removed 1 base at V and 1 base at J, with 11 bases between. In DNA form, the CDR3 reads TGTGCCAGCAGCCAAGGAGGCGACAGTTCCTACGAGCAGTACTTC. Protein product: CASSQGGDSSYEQYF.